This paragraph covers one T cell receptor (beta chain) sequence. Libraries were prepared by immunoSEQ multiplex PCR; TCRdb keeps only in-frame clonotypes and omits some of them. The sample shows roughly 58,000 clones, around 65% of them seen only once. These data belong to a study of blood T cell repertoires in COVID-19. V lost 5 bases and J lost 5; bases outside the gene matches: 12. Germline V gene lookup returns CDR1 SGHAT and CDR2 FQNNGV. This CDR3 spans 17 amino acids. The gene calls are TRBV11-2 and TRBJ2-1, with TRBD1 identical over 10 bases. Sequencing input: PBMCs or T cells enriched from blood (not recorded which). The sequence derives from a woman aged 55 to 70 who had been exposed to COVID-19. The CDR3 nucleotides are TGTGCCAGCAGCCGACTGGCGACCGGGACAGGGGACAATGAGCAGTTCTTC. It codes for CASSRLATGTGDNEQFF.